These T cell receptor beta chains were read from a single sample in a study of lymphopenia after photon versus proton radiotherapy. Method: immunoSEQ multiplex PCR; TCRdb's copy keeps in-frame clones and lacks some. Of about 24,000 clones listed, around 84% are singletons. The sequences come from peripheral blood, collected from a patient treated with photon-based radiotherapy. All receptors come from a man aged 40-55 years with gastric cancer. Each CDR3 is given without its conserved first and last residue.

CDR3: ASSPRGDQPQH
J: TRBJ1-5
V: TRBV18

CDR3: AIREGGAAQETQY
J: TRBJ2-5
V: TRBV10-3

CDR3: ASSLVGTDYNEQF
J: TRBJ2-1
V: TRBV11-3

CDR3: ASSFSRGGLGDTQY
J: TRBJ2-3
V: TRBV7-2

CDR3: ASSLAGGLVPSEQY
J: TRBJ2-7
V: TRBV7-2

CDR3: ASSLNDQPQH
J: TRBJ1-5
V: TRBV6-1

CDR3: ASLQGARDQPQH
J: TRBJ1-5
V: TRBV19

CDR3: ASSFGRSYEQY
J: TRBJ2-7
V: TRBV27

CDR3: ASSRGTAYQETQY
J: TRBJ2-5
V: TRBV5-8

CDR3: ASSPTGQPGDTQY
J: TRBJ2-3
V: TRBV7-3

CDR3: SVPVLKGGVTGELF
J: TRBJ2-2
V: TRBV29-1

CDR3: ASSLHETSGGAGTQY
J: TRBJ2-3
V: TRBV5-1

CDR3: ASSWRRVPGSGETQY
J: TRBJ2-5
V: TRBV11-2

CDR3: ASSSTGGEQY
J: TRBJ2-7
V: TRBV7-8

CDR3: ASSPGTWGHLSTDTQY
J: TRBJ2-3
V: TRBV7-2

CDR3: ASSSMGLAELGEQY
J: TRBJ2-7
V: TRBV7-2

CDR3: ASSLGTGARNTEAF
J: TRBJ1-1
V: TRBV11-1